These T cell receptor beta chains were read from a single sample in a study of blood T cell repertoires in COVID-19. This table comes from immunoSEQ multiplex PCR, and its TCRdb copy is limited to in-frame clones, with some not included. The sample yields 150,000 to 180,000 clones, over 60% seen once. Sequencing was done on a sample of peripheral blood. All receptors derive from a woman aged 80 or over with acute or convalescent COVID-19. Each CDR3 is given with its conserved first and last residue. The D gene is left open where the match is weak. Only part of the rows carry a size: once, few, many, or a class if the clone is expanded.

D | size | J | V | CDR3 | DNA
TRBD2 | . | TRBJ2-7 | TRBV7-6 | CASSKIAGDLYEQYF | TGTGCCAGCAGTAAGATAGCGGGAGACTTGTACGAGCAGTACTTC
. | . | TRBJ2-1 | TRBV9 | CASSVTGGSIYEQFF | TGTGCCAGCAGCGTCACTGGCGGGTCAATATATGAGCAGTTCTTC
. | . | TRBJ2-3 | TRBV6-5 | CASSSGEGGIKDTQYF | TGTGCCAGCAGTTCTGGCGAAGGCGGGATCAAAGATACGCAGTATTTT
. | . | TRBJ2-7 | TRBV15 | CATSRDAVQGGSYEQYF | TGTGCCACCAGCAGAGATGCGGTACAGGGTGGTTCCTACGAGCAGTACTTC
TRBD1 | . | TRBJ1-2 | TRBV2 | CASSVRGQGDYGYTF | TGTGCCAGCAGTGTGAGAGGACAGGGGGACTATGGCTACACCTTC
TRBD1 | . | TRBJ1-1 | TRBV27 | CASSPTPGTGQIEAFF | TGTGCCAGCAGTCCCACCCCCGGGACAGGTCAAATTGAAGCTTTCTTT
. | . | TRBJ1-6 | TRBV27 | CASSFFSGRGSYHNSPLHF | TGTGCCAGCAGTTTTTTTTCTGGGAGGGGGAGCTACCATAATTCACCCCTCCACTTT
TRBD1 | . | TRBJ1-2 | TRBV7-8 | CASSLGPRGPNYGYTF | TGTGCCAGCAGCTTGGGTCCAAGGGGGCCTAACTATGGCTACACCTTC
. | . | TRBJ1-1 | TRBV30 | CAWSWGGGEAFF | TGTGCCTGGAGTTGGGGAGGCGGTGAAGCTTTCTTT
TRBD1 | . | TRBJ1-2 | TRBV10-2 | CASRSGGTNYGYTF | TGCGCCAGCAGATCAGGGGGTACTAACTATGGCTACACCTTC
. | . | TRBJ2-7 | TRBV2 | CASSEALGSYEQYF | TGTGCCAGCAGTGAAGCGCTGGGCAGCTACGAGCAGTACTTC
. | . | TRBJ2-7 | TRBV7-2 | CASREGQRYEQYF | TGTGCCAGCAGAGAAGGACAGAGATACGAGCAGTACTTC
TRBD1 | few | TRBJ1-1 | TRBV7-2 | CASSRQGTGEAFF | TGTGCCAGCAGTCGACAGGGGACCGGTGAAGCTTTCTTT
TRBD1 | . | TRBJ1-4 | TRBV11-2 | CASSLATGVGEKLFF | TGTGCCAGCAGCTTAGCGACAGGGGTCGGGGAAAAACTGTTTTTT
. | . | TRBJ1-1 | TRBV19 | CASSMRGQGGEAFF | TGTGCCAGTAGTATGCGGGGGCAGGGCGGCGAAGCTTTCTTT
. | . | TRBJ2-7 | TRBV11-2 | CASSLDRSYEQYF | TGTGCCAGCAGCTTAGATCGCTCCTACGAGCAGTACTTC
TRBD1 | . | TRBJ1-1 | TRBV28 | CASRGQGFEAFF | TGTGCCAGCAGAGGACAGGGCTTTGAAGCTTTCTTT
. | . | TRBJ2-2 | TRBV7-8 | CASSLSGIGELFF | TGTGCCAGCAGCTTATCCGGGATCGGGGAGCTGTTTTTT
. | . | TRBJ2-2 | TRBV2 | CASGRGGAGNTGELFF | TGTGCCAGCGGCCGAGGGGGGGCCGGGAACACCGGGGAGCTGTTTTTT
TRBD1 | . | TRBJ1-6 | TRBV6-5 | CASLGTANSPLHF | TGTGCCAGCCTCGGGACAGCTAATTCACCCCTCCACTTT
TRBD2 | . | TRBJ2-1 | TRBV6-6 | CATTPERAGSYNEQFF | TGTGCCACCACTCCCGAGAGAGCGGGGTCCTACAATGAGCAGTTCTTC
. | . | TRBJ1-5 | TRBV12-3/TRBV12-4 | CASSLGDQPQHF | TGTGCCAGCAGTTTAGGAGATCAGCCCCAGCATTTT
. | . | TRBJ1-1 | TRBV2 | CASSELVDTEAFF | TGTGCCAGCAGTGAATTAGTTGACACTGAAGCTTTCTTT
. | . | TRBJ1-4 | TRBV30 | CAWSVTSANEKLFF | TGTGCCTGGAGTGTTACATCCGCAAATGAAAAACTGTTTTTT
TRBD1 | few | TRBJ2-7 | TRBV29-1 | CSVAGTGAYEQYF | TGCAGCGTGGCCGGGACAGGAGCCTACGAGCAGTACTTC
TRBD1 | . | TRBJ1-5 | TRBV2 | CASSRTGNNQPQHF | TGTGCCAGCAGTAGGACAGGGAACAATCAGCCCCAGCATTTT
. | . | TRBJ2-1 | TRBV10-3 | CAIRVGGESDEQFF | TGTGCCATCAGGGTGGGGGGAGAAAGCGATGAGCAGTTCTTC
. | . | TRBJ1-1 | TRBV5-1 | CASSGGANTEAFF | TGCGCCAGCAGCGGAGGGGCGAACACTGAAGCTTTCTTT
TRBD1 | . | TRBJ2-2 | TRBV11-3 | CASSLDLGQGSGELFF | TGTGCCAGCAGCTTAGATCTCGGACAGGGTAGCGGGGAGCTGTTTTTT
TRBD1 | . | TRBJ1-6 | TRBV5-1 | CASHGTGVGSNSPLHF | TGCGCCAGCCACGGGACAGGGGTAGGGAGTAATTCACCCCTCCACTTT
. | . | TRBJ2-5 | TRBV30 | CAWSVKAGVETQYF | TGTGCCTGGAGTGTAAAGGCAGGGGTCGAGACCCAGTACTTC
. | . | TRBJ1-1 | TRBV2 | CASIQGFTEAFF | TGTGCCAGCATCCAGGGTTTCACTGAAGCTTTCTTT
TRBD2 | . | TRBJ2-7 | TRBV3-1/TRBV3-2 | CASSQERGRETYEQYF | TGTGCCAGCAGCCAAGAACGAGGGCGGGAGACCTACGAGCAGTACTTC
. | . | TRBJ1-2 | TRBV25-1 | CASSQEPQDYGYTF | TGTGCCAGCAGTCAAGAGCCCCAGGACTATGGCTACACCTTC
TRBD2 | . | TRBJ2-3 | TRBV5-1 | CASSLSGSADTQYF | TGCGCCAGCAGCTTGAGCGGGAGCGCAGATACGCAGTATTTT
. | . | TRBJ2-5 | TRBV9 | CASSVGPAETYQETQYF | TGTGCCAGCAGCGTAGGGCCAGCGGAAACCTACCAAGAGACCCAGTACTTC
TRBD1 | . | TRBJ1-5 | TRBV20-1 | CSASPAGTGSASPLNQPQHF | TGCAGTGCTAGTCCCGCCGGGACAGGATCCGCGTCCCCTCTTAATCAGCCCCAGCATTTT
. | . | TRBJ1-1 | TRBV19 | CATRRRSENTEAFF | TGTGCCACCCGAAGGAGATCAGAGAACACTGAAGCTTTCTTT
. | few | TRBJ1-2 | TRBV25-1 | CASSRTDYGYTF | TGTGCCAGCAGCCGGACAGACTATGGCTACACCTTC
TRBD1 | . | TRBJ2-1 | TRBV19 | CASSIGGPRGGAEQFF | TGTGCCAGTAGTATAGGTGGTCCGAGAGGGGGCGCAGAGCAGTTCTTC
. | medium-sized | TRBJ1-2 | TRBV11-2 | CASSSGSGVNYGYTF | TGTGCCAGCAGCTCGGGGTCCGGCGTCAACTATGGCTACACCTTC
. | few | TRBJ1-6 | TRBV6-5 | CASSYLLGQGNSPLHF | TGTGCCAGCAGTTACTTGCTCGGGCAGGGGAATTCACCCCTCCACTTT
TRBD1 | few | TRBJ1-2 | TRBV10-3 | CAISGGQGGYGYTF | TGTGCCATCAGTGGAGGACAGGGTGGCTATGGCTACACCTTC
. | . | TRBJ1-5 | TRBV4-2 | CASSQEGGGIQPQHF | TGTGCCAGCAGCCAAGAGGGGGGAGGAATTCAGCCCCAGCATTTT
. | once | TRBJ2-5 | TRBV18 | CASSPGDYGQETQYF | TGTGCCAGCTCACCGGGCGATTATGGGCAAGAGACCCAGTACTTC
. | . | TRBJ1-5 | TRBV5-7 | CASSLPQPGGQPQHF | TGTGCCAGCAGCTTGCCTCAACCGGGGGGTCAGCCCCAGCATTTT
. | . | TRBJ2-7 | TRBV30 | CAWSVRRDEQYF | TGTGCCTGGAGTGTTAGGAGAGACGAGCAGTACTTC
TRBD1 | . | TRBJ2-7 | TRBV4-2 | CASSQGYIGTGGSSMYGQYF | TGTGCCAGCAGCCAAGGTTATATAGGGACAGGGGGAAGCTCAATGTATGGGCAGTACTTC
. | . | TRBJ2-7 | TRBV7-2 | CASSVGGGVSSYEQYF | TGTGCCAGCAGCGTAGGGGGCGGGGTATCCTCCTACGAGCAGTACTTC